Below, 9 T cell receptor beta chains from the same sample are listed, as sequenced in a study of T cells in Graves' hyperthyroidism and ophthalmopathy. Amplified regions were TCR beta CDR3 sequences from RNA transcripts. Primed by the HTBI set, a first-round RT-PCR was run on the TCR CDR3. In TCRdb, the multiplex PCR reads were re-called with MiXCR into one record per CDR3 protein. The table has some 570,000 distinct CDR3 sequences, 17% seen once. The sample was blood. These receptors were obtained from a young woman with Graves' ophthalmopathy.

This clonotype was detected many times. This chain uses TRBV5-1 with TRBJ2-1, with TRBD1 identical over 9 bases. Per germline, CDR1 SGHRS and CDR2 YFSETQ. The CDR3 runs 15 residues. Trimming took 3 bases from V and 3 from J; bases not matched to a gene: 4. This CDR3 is CASSSTGQGYNEQFF. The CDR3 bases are TGCGCCAGCAGCTCCACGGGACAGGGCTACAATGAGCAGTTCTTC.

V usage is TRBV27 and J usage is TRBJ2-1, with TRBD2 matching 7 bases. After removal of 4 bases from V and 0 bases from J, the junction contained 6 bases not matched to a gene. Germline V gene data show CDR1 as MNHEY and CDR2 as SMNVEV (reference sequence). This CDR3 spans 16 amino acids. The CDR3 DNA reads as TGTGCCAGCAGTTCCAGTCTAGCGGTCTCCTACAATGAGCAGTTCTTC. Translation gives CASSSSLAVSYNEQFF.

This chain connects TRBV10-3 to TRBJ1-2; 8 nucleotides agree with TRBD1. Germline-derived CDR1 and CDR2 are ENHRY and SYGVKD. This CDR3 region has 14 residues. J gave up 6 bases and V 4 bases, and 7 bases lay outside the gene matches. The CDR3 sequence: CAISGQQGEDGYTF. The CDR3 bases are TGTGCCATCAGTGGGCAACAGGGGGAGGATGGCTACACCTTC.

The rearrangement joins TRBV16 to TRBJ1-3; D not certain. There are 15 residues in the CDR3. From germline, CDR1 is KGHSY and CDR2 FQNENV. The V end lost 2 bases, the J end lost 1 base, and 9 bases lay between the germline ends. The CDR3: CASSQARLSGNTIYF. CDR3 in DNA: TGTGCCAGCAGCCAAGCCAGGTTATCTGGAAACACCATATATTTT.

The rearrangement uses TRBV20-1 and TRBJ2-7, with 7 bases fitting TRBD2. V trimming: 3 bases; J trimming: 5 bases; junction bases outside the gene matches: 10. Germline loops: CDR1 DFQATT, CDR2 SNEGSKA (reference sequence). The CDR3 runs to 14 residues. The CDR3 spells CSASPGRGVNEQYF. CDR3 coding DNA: TGCAGTGCTAGCCCAGGGAGGGGTGTCAACGAGCAGTACTTC.

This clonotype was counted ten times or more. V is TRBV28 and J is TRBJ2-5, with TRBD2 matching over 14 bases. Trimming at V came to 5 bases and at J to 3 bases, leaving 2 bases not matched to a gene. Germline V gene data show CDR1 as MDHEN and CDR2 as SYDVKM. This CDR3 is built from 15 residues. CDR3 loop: CASSPGLAGEETQYF. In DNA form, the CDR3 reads TGTGCCAGCAGTCCGGGACTAGCGGGAGAAGAGACCCAGTACTTC.

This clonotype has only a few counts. Here the CDR3 reads CASGPTWTSGPPSTDTQYF. The DNA for the CDR3 is TGCGCCAGCGGCCCGACTTGGACTAGCGGTCCGCCTAGCACAGATACGCAGTATTTT. The V call is TRBV5-1, the J call TRBJ2-3, with TRBD2 identical over 10 bases. The CDR3 runs 19 residues. Trimming took 7 bases from V and 0 from J; bases not matched to a gene: 17. CDR1 and CDR2 (germline): SGHRS, YFSETQ. The full variable domain, completed using reference TRBV5-1 and TRBJ2-3, is KAGVTQTPRYLIKTRGQQVTLSCSPISGHRSVSWYQQTPGQGLQFLFEYFSETQRNKGNFPGRFSGRQFSNSRSEMNVSTLELGDSALYLCASGPTWTSGPPSTDTQYFGPGTRLTVL.

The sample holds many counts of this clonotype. Written as DNA, the CDR3 is TGTGCTAGTGCTCCGGACAGGGGGAATGAGCAGTTCTTC. Translated, it gives CASAPDRGNEQFF. The chain employs TRBV12-5 and TRBJ2-1; the match to TRBD1 covers 10 bases. J gave up 7 bases and V 7 bases, and 4 bases lay outside the gene matches. The CDR3 has 13 residues. The germline CDR1 and CDR2 sequences are LGHNT and FRNRAP.

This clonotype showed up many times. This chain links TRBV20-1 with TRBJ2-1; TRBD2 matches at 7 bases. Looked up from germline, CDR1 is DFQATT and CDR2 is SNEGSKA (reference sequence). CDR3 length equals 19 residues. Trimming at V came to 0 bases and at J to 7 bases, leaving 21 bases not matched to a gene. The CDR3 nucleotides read TGCAGTGCTAGAGATCGCGCCCCCTTATTGGGGAGGGCCGAGAATGAGCAGTTCTTC. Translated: CSARDRAPLLGRAENEQFF.